The 21 T cell receptor beta chains below come from one sample, sequenced in a study of blood T cells in healthy people across ages. Primers used in a second PCR of roughly 7 to 12 cycles were a sample-barcoded 5' primer and a J-beta primer mix. TCRdb redid the calling of the 5' RACE reads with MiXCR, one entry per CDR3 protein. The repertoire holds around 800,000 distinct CDR3 sequences, with 60% to 80% as singletons. Material for sequencing was blood. These receptors all come from a man aged 25-40 years in good health.

The V gene is TRBV20-1, the J gene TRBJ2-5, with a possible D match to TRBD1 (5 bases). The CDR3 extends over 11 amino acids. Germline V gene sequence: CDR1 DFQATT, CDR2 SNEGSKA (reference sequence). Here the CDR3 reads CSQGSKETQYF. CDR3 nucleotide sequence: TGCAGCCAGGGAAGTAAAGAGACCCAGTACTTC.

The chain links TRBV20-1 to TRBJ2-7, with 8 bases that match TRBD1. Looked up from germline, CDR1 is DFQATT and CDR2 is SNEGSKA (reference sequence). The ends lost 1 base at V and 2 bases at J; junction bases unmatched: 4. The CDR3 sequence is 14 residues long. CDR3 nucleotide sequence: TGCAGTGCTAGAGGACCAGGGGGCGCCTACGAGCAGTACTTC. Protein sequence: CSARGPGGAYEQYF.

CDR3 nucleotides: TGTGCCAGCAGCTTAACCGGGACAGGGCACGAGCAGTACTTC. This codes for CASSLTGTGHEQYF. The rearrangement links TRBV7-3 to TRBJ2-7, with TRBD1 matching over 9 bases. Germline V gene data show CDR1 as SGHTA and CDR2 as FQGTGA. The V and J ends lost 0 bases and 5 bases, in that order; junction bases with no gene match: 2. The CDR3 totals 14 residues.

The chain employs TRBV4-2 and TRBJ2-4; either TRBD1 or TRBD2 may supply D (6 bases each). With 3 bases removed from V and 0 bases from J, the gap between germline ends came to 12 bases. Per the germline V gene, CDR1 is LGHNA and CDR2 is YNFKEQ. The CDR3 has 16 amino acids. CDR3 sequence: CASSQGGSLAKNIQYF. The DNA of the CDR3 is TGTGCCAGCAGCCAGGGGGGCTCCCTAGCCAAAAACATTCAGTACTTC.

The chain employs TRBV12-3 or TRBV12-4 and TRBJ1-1; the D gene is possibly TRBD1 (6 bases). The CDR3 extends over 14 amino acids. Trimming removed 8 bases from V and 5 bases from J, with 18 bases in between. The CDR3: CASAQQEGGTEAFF. The CDR3 bases are TGTGCCAGCGCGCAACAGGAGGGGGGGACTGAAGCTTTCTTT.

DNA of the CDR3: TGTGCCAGCACCGGGACAGGTTTTTGGGAGCAGTACTTC. It specifies CASTGTGFWEQYF. The chain couples TRBV6-1 to TRBJ2-5; 8 bases are shared with TRBD1. Germline values: CDR1 MNHNS, CDR2 SASEGT. V was pared by 7 bases and J by 11 bases, with 12 bases of the junction left unmatched. The CDR3 totals 13 residues.

This chain joins TRBV5-1 and TRBJ2-7; 7 bases match TRBD1. The CDR3 has 12 residues. In germline, CDR1 is SGHRS, CDR2 YFSETQ. The J segment lost 6 bases and the V segment lost 4 bases, leaving 4 bases of the junction unmatched. CDR3 coding DNA: TGCGCCAGCAGCGAGCCAGGGGGCGAGCAGTACTTC. Protein sequence: CASSEPGGEQYF.

This chain connects TRBV5-1 to TRBJ2-1, with 11 bases matching TRBD1. Germline assignment: CDR1 SGHRS and CDR2 YFSETQ. This CDR3 region has 15 residues. V trimming: 3 bases; J trimming: 7 bases; junction bases outside the gene matches: 6. CDR3 nucleotides: TGCGCCAGCAGCTGGACAGGGGGCGGGTTAAATGAGCAGTTCTTC. This encodes CASSWTGGGLNEQFF.

The rearrangement uses TRBV6-1 and TRBJ2-2; the D is unclear. CDR3 size: 13 residues. The V end lost 8 bases, the J end lost 1 base, and 8 bases lay between the germline ends. Per the germline V gene, CDR1 is MNHNS and CDR2 is SASEGT. The CDR3 loop is CASWHENTGELFF. The CDR3, as DNA: TGTGCCAGCTGGCACGAGAACACCGGGGAGCTGTTTTTT.

The V call is TRBV7-2, the J call TRBJ1-2; a weak D match, TRBD1 (5 bases). The CDR3 runs to 13 residues. Per germline, CDR1 SGHTA and CDR2 FQGNSA. Trimming shortened V by 5 bases and J by 2 bases, and 9 bases separated the two germline ends. The CDR3 DNA reads TGTGCCAGCAGCCCAAAGGGGAACTATGGCTACACCTTC. Protein product: CASSPKGNYGYTF.

The chain employs TRBV5-1 and TRBJ1-4; 7 bases line up with TRBD1. The CDR3 totals 14 residues. With V trimmed by 3 bases and J by 4 bases, 3 bases remained unmatched. CDR1 is SGHRS and CDR2 is YFSETQ in the germline V gene. The CDR3 region has the DNA TGCGCCAGCAGCTGGGACAGTCTTAATGAAAAACTGTTTTTT. Amino acid sequence: CASSWDSLNEKLFF.

Many counts were recorded for this clonotype. Here the CDR3 DNA reads TGTGCCAGCAGCTATCCACTTTCCCCTCTAGAGACCCAGTACTTC. Its translation is CASSYPLSPLETQYF. V is TRBV7-3 and J is TRBJ2-5, with D unresolved. The V end lost 4 bases, the J end lost 4 bases, and 16 bases lay between the germline ends. The CDR3 sequence is 15 residues long. Looked up from germline, CDR1 is SGHTA and CDR2 is FQGTGA. Using reference TRBV7-3 and TRBJ2-5 for the parts outside the CDR3, the full variable domain is GAGVSQTPSNKVTEKGKYVELRCDPISGHTALYWYRQSLGQGPEFLIYFQGTGAADDSGLPNDRFFAVRPEGSVSTLKIQRTERGDSAVYLCASSYPLSPLETQYFGPGTRLLVL.

This sequence joins TRBV29-1 and TRBJ2-5; D perhaps matches TRBD1 (5 bases). The CDR3 contains 16 residues. V was clipped by 1 base and J by 1 base, with 16 bases between them. CDR1 SQVTM and CDR2 ANQGSEA come from the germline V gene. CDR3 protein: CSVEVGARRFQETQYF. CDR3 DNA: TGCAGCGTTGAAGTAGGGGCCAGGCGCTTCCAAGAGACCCAGTACTTC.

This clonotype has just a few counts. The chain recombines TRBV2 with TRBJ1-2; D unclear. Germline values: CDR1 SNHLY, CDR2 FYNNEI. V was trimmed by 6 bases and J by 5 bases, leaving 16 bases between them. The CDR3 runs to 14 residues. This CDR3 is CASSAPIQTYGYTF. The CDR3 DNA follows: TGTGCCAGCAGCGCGCCTATCCAGACTTATGGCTACACCTTC.

Only a few counts were recorded for this clonotype. This rearrangement joins TRBV5-6 to TRBJ2-1; a weak D match, TRBD1 (6 bases). CDR1 is SGHDT and CDR2 is YYEEEE in the germline V gene. The V and J ends lost 6 bases and 10 bases respectively, with 26 bases between them. There are 16 residues in the CDR3. The CDR3 sequence: CASTMFSGVGSGEQFF. As DNA, the CDR3 is TGTGCCAGCACCATGTTTTCAGGGGTCGGTTCAGGGGAGCAGTTCTTC.

The V call is TRBV7-9, the J call TRBJ2-1, with a weak D call TRBD1 (5 bases). This CDR3 comprises 15 residues. V was trimmed by 1 base and J by 4 bases, leaving 11 bases between them. Looked up from germline, CDR1 is SEHNR and CDR2 is FQNEAQ (reference sequence). CDR3 residues: CASSLVGAAYNEQFF. CDR3 nucleotides: TGTGCCAGCAGCTTAGTAGGGGCAGCTTACAATGAGCAGTTCTTC.

This clonotype was counted between two and nine times. A junction boundary mismatches the germline segment, possibly from a read error. This chain connects TRBV5-1 to TRBJ2-5; D unclear. The CDR3 consists of 15 residues. In germline, CDR1 is SGHRS, CDR2 YFSETQ. The chain's CDR3 is CASSLRATFQETQYF. DNA for the CDR3: TGCGCCAGCAGCTTGAGGGCAACCTTCCAAGAGACCCAGTACTTT.

In its sample, this clonotype was seen a few times. This chain connects TRBV6-1 to TRBJ2-7; D call uncertain. Germline lookup yields CDR1 MNHNS and CDR2 SASEGT. Trimming removed 5 bases from V and 1 base from J, with 6 bases in between. The CDR3 contains 12 residues. This CDR3 is CASSTPSYEQYF. The CDR3 nucleotides are TGTGCCAGCAGTACACCGTCCTACGAGCAGTACTTC.

This clonotype was observed at least ten times. V is TRBV20-1 and J is TRBJ2-4; tentatively, D is TRBD2 (7 bases). V was shortened by 5 bases and J by 5 bases, with 16 bases between the two germline ends. The CDR3 covers 14 residues. Germline assignment: CDR1 DFQATT and CDR2 SNEGSKA (reference sequence). The chain's CDR3 is CSAGMGGPQNIQYF. CDR3 in DNA: TGCAGTGCTGGTATGGGGGGGCCTCAAAACATTCAGTACTTC.

The J gene is TRBJ1-2, the V gene TRBV10-3; 7 positions agree with TRBD1. Germline V CDR1 and CDR2: ENHRY, SYGVKD. The CDR3 is 14 residues long. Trimming cost V 7 bases and J 1 base; bases outside gene matches: 6. The CDR3 loop reads CAIIAGTDNYGYTF. The CDR3 nucleotides are TGTGCCATCATCGCTGGGACAGATAACTATGGCTACACCTTC.

Only a few counts were recorded for this clonotype. The chain is built from TRBV27 and TRBJ2-3; D possibly corresponds to TRBD1 (6 bases). The CDR3 contains 18 residues. V was cut by 2 bases and J by 4 bases, with 22 bases left in between. From germline, CDR1 is MNHEY and CDR2 SMNVEV (reference sequence). The CDR3 reads CASSLTQGGSIGADTQYF. DNA of the CDR3: TGTGCCAGCAGTTTAACACAGGGTGGTTCAATAGGGGCAGATACGCAGTATTTT.